The present TCR beta chain was sequenced within a study of shared clonotypes between healthy human individuals. The wider study: Per donor, three plates held CD4 naive cells, three held CD4 memory, two held CD8 naive and one held CD8 memory. Study-wide points: Against clonotypes common to all four donors, non-shared ones had lower generation probabilities.

Only in-frame clones appear in the TCRdb table, and some are missing; sequencing was by immunoSEQ multiplex PCR. The sample yields about 690,000 clones, about 90% seen once. Germline V gives CDR1 SGHTA, CDR2 FQGNSA. This CDR3 spans 16 amino acids. Trimming took off 6 bases at V and 3 bases at J, with 20 bases between the two ends. About this clone: Its antigen is still unknown.

Each CD8 memory set brought CD45RO+ cells together with CCR7-negative CD45RA+ TemRA cells. The rearrangement uses TRBV7-2 and TRBJ1-1; D might be TRBD1 (6 bases). Sample: memory CD8+ T cells from PBMCs. The subset was: CD45RO+ cells pooled with CCR7-negative TemRA cells. The sequence derives from a man aged 18 to 29 in good health. Some clones in this sample may be carry-over from other donors' samples. This CDR3 is CASRFTGISKDTEAFF. In nucleotides, the CDR3 is TGTGCCAGCAGGTTCACAGGGATATCGAAGGACACTGAAGCTTTCTTT.